What follows are 7 T cell receptor beta chains derived from one specimen sequenced in a study of PD-1 blockade in classical Hodgkin lymphoma. The table came from immunoSEQ multiplex PCR; TCRdb's copy has only in-frame clones and leaves some out. The table lists approximately 15,000 clones, around 76% of them singletons. All the patients suffered relapse after autologous stem cell transplantation, and brentuximab vedotin exposure differed. Here the sequenced sample was peripheral blood mononuclear cells (PBMCs), taken before the second cycle of nivolumab. The receptors originated from a human donor with classical Hodgkin lymphoma.

V is TRBV15 and J is TRBJ2-5, with D possibly matching TRBD2 (7 bases). This CDR3 has 15 amino acids. V lost 8 bases and J lost 4, with 20 bases in between. CDR1 and CDR2 (germline): LNHNV, YYDKDF (reference sequence). CDR3 in DNA: TGTGCCACCCAACCTTTTCGCGCGGGGGCAGAGACCCAGTACTTC. This gives the protein CATQPFRAGAETQYF.

This clone was detected only once. The rearrangement joins TRBV30 to TRBJ2-7; tentative D call: TRBD2 (5 bases). Germline values: CDR1 GTSNPN, CDR2 SVGIG (reference sequence). This CDR3 spans 11 amino acids. V was trimmed by 1 base and J by 6 bases, leaving 7 bases between them. Written as DNA, the CDR3 is TGTGCCTGGAGTGGAGGGTCCGAGCAGTACTTC. It yields the protein CAWSGGSEQYF.

V usage is TRBV12-5 and J usage is TRBJ1-3; 7 nucleotides agree with TRBD1. From germline, CDR1 is LGHNT and CDR2 FRNRAP. This CDR3 contains 20 residues. With V trimmed by 0 bases and J by 7 bases, 21 bases remained unmatched. The CDR3 DNA follows: TGTGCTAGTGGTTTGGTACACGCCCAGGGGGTAAACTTTCTTAGGAACACCATATATTTT. This codes for CASGLVHAQGVNFLRNTIYF.

This rearrangement joins TRBV6-5 to TRBJ1-6, with TRBD1 matching over 7 bases. Germline trimming cut 0 bases from V and 7 bases from J; bases unmatched to any gene: 6. CDR1 is MNHEY, CDR2 SVGAGI, per germline. This CDR3 is 16 amino acids long. The chain's CDR3 is CASSYSVRGWNSPLHF. In DNA form, the CDR3 reads TGTGCCAGCAGTTACTCAGTCAGGGGGTGGAATTCACCCCTCCACTTT.

The chain couples TRBV2 to TRBJ2-3; TRBD1 matches at 8 bases. Germline V lookup: CDR1 SNHLY, CDR2 FYNNEI. Losses at the gene ends were 0 bases for V and 3 bases for J; bases not matched to a gene: 8. The CDR3 has 17 amino acids. As DNA, the CDR3 is TGTGCCAGCAGTGAAGCGCTGTACGGACAGGGAACAGATACGCAGTATTTT. This translates into CASSEALYGQGTDTQYF.

The V gene is TRBV6-4, the J gene TRBJ2-6; D call uncertain. Germline CDR1 is MRHNA and CDR2 is SNTAGT. V lost 2 bases, J lost 6 bases, and 5 bases lay in between. CDR3 length: 13 residues. The CDR3 DNA sequence: TGTGCCAGCAGTGACGGGCAGGCCAACGTCCTGACTTTC. Translation: CASSDGQANVLTF.

The chain combines TRBV5-5 with TRBJ1-6; 7 nucleotides agree with TRBD1. The CDR3 extends over 15 amino acids. Germline V gene sequence: CDR1 SGHKS, CDR2 YYEKEE (reference sequence). After removal of 5 bases from V and 7 bases from J, the junction contained 9 bases not matched to a gene. The CDR3 loop is CASRPGTARNSPLHF. CDR3 coding DNA: TGTGCCAGCAGGCCTGGGACAGCGAGAAATTCACCCCTCCACTTT.